This T cell receptor beta chain was retrieved from a study of blood T cell repertoires in COVID-19 (TCRdb year 2020). For context, the study as a whole: Samples from collaborators originated in the United States, Italy and Spain and spanned both the acute and convalescent phases of COVID-19. The samples were drawn from two sources: the first 160 participants of the ongoing ImmuneRACE study, and 1,200 or so subjects contributed by 6 global collaborators. The material from the prospective study consisted of cDNA or gDNA derived from T cells, B-cell-depleted T cells, or PBMCs. Sample metadata almost always included a de-identified subject ID, COVID-19 status, age in years and sex. The repertoires were made available in a free public database intended to serve as a resource for research on the immune response to SARS-CoV-2. Subjects who had been exposed to COVID-19, were actively infected with it, or had recovered from it provided the deeply sampled blood TCRbeta repertoires that made up the dataset. HLA class I and class II types, where available, came from metadata supplied by the sample provider rather than from assay-based typing. Summary of the overall study and its limitations: How much clinical and demographic metadata was included differed by source and by participant, and the metadata was provided uncurated.

TCRbeta CDR3 regions were amplified from genomic DNA using the immunoSEQ Assay, a bias-controlled multiplex PCR. As for the authors' bioinformatics: Within the assay, amplification of reference gene primers was used to estimate how many nucleated cells each sample contained. To quantify the absolute abundance of each unique TCRbeta CDR3 rearrangement, sequence reads were collapsed and filtered. For each sample, productive Simpson clonality was calculated as the square root of Simpson's diversity index over productive rearrangements. TCRdb retrieved this table from immuneACCESS and kept in-frame rearrangements only. Not all clones are present; in checked studies, unresolved V genes account for under half, and no reason is known for the remainder. V and J calls and clone size come straight from that table; D and trimming were deduced from the DNA. The sample table shows some 94,000 clones, and over 70% are seen once. The leading ten clones occupy around 1.1% of the sample.

In regard to this clone: Its antigen is not yet known. Base qualities are not recorded, but no much larger clone differs from it by a single base.

Each collaborating institution followed its own protocols to collect whole blood in K2EDTA tubes. For TCRbeta analysis, collaborators shipped samples in one of three forms: frozen whole blood, isolated PBMCs, or DNA extracted from either of those sample types. This TCR was sampled from a human donor in a cohort sampled during active COVID-19. Material for sequencing was peripheral blood.

The base sequence is TGTGCCAGCAGCCGAACGGGGGGCGGTTCTGGGGCCAACGTCCTGACTTTC. Translated, this gives CASSRTGGGSGANVLTF. Recombination linked TRBV6-6 to TRBJ2-6; the D segment could be TRBD2, given 7 matching bases. The trim is 6 bases for V and 1 base for J, with a gap of 16 bases between the germline ends. From cysteine to phenylalanine, the CDR3 is 17 amino acids long. The entry retains the CDR3 DNA only, 51 bases that are in frame from base 1. As encoded in the germline V gene (reference sequence), CDR1 is MNHNY while CDR2 is SVGAGI.